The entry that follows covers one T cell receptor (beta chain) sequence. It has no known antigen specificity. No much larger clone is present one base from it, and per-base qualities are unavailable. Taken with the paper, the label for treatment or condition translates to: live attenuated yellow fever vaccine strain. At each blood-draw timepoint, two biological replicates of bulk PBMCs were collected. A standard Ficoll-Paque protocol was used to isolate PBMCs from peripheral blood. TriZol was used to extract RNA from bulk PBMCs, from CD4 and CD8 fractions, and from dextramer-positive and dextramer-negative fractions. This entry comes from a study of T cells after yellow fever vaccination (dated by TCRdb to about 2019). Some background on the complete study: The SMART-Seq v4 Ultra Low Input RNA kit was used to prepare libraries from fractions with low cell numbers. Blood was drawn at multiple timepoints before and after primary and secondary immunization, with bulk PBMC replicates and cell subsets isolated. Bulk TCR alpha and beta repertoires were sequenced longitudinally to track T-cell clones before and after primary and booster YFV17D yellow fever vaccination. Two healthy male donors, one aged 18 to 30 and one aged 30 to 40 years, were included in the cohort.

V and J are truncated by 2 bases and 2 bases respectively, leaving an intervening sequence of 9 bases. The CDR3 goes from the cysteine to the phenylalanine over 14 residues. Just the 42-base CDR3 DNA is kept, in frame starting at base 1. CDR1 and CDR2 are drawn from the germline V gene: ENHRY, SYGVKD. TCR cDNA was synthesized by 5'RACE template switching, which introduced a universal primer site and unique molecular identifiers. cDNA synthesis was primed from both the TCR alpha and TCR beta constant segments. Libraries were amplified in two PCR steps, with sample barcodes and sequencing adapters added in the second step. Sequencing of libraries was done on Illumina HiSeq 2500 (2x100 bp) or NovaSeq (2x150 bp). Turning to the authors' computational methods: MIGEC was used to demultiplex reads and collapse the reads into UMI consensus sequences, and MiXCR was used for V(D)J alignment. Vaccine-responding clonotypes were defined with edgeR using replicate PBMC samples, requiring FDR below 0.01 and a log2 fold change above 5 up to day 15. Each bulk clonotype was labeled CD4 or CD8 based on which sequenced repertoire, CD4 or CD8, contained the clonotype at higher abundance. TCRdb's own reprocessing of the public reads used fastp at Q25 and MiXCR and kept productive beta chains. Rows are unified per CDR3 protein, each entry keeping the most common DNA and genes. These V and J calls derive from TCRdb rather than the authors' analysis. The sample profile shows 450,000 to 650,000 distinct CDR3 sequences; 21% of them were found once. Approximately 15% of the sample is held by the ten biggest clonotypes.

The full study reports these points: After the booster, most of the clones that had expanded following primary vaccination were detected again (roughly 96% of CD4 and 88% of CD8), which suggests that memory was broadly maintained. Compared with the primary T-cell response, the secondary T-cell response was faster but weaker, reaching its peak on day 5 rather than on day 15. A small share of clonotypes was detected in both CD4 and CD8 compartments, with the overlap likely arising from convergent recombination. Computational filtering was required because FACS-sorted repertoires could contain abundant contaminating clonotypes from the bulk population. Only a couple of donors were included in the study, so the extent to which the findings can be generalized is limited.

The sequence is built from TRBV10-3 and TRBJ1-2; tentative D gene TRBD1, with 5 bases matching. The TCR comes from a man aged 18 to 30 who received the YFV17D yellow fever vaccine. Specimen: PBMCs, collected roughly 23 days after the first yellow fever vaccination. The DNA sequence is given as TGTGCCATCAGTGAGCAGGACATAAACTATGGCTACACCTTC. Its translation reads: CAISEQDINYGYTF.